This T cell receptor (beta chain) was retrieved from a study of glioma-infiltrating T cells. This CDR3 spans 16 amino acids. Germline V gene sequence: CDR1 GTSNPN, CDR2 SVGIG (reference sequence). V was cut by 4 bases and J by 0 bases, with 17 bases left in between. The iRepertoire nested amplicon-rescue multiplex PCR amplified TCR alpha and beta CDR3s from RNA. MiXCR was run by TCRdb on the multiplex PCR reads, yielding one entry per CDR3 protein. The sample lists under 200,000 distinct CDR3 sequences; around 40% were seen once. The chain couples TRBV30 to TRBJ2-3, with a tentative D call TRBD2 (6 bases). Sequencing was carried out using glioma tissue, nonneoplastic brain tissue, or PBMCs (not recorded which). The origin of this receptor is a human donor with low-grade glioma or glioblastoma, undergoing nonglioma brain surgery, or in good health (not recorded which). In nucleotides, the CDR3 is TGTGCCTGGACCCCCGGGAGAGCAGATAGCACAGATACGCAGTATTTT. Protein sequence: CAWTPGRADSTDTQYF.